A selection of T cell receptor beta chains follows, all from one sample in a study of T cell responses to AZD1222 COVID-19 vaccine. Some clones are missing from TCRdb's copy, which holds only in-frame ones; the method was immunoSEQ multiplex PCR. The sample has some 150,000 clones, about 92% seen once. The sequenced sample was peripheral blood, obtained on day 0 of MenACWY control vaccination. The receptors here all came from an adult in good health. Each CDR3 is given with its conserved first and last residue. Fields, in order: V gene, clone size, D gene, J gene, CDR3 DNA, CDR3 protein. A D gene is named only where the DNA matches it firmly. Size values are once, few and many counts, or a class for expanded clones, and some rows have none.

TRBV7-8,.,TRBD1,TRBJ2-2,TGTGCCAGCAGCTCCCGGGACAGGGCAGACACCGGGGAGCTGTTTTTT,CASSSRDRADTGELFF
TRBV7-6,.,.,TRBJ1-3,TGTGCCAGCAGCTTAGAACCGCTTTCTGGAAACACCATATATTTT,CASSLEPLSGNTIYF
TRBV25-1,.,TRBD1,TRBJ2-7,TGTGCCAGCAGTCGCCTAGGGACAGGGGAATTCGAGCAGTACTTC,CASSRLGTGEFEQYF
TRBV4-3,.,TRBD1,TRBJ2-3,TGCGCCAGCAGCCAAAGGGGGCTGAGCACAGATACGCAGTATTTT,CASSQRGLSTDTQYF
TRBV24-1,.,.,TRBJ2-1,TGTGCCACCAGTGATTCGACTCTCTACTCCTACAATGAGCAGTTCTTC,CATSDSTLYSYNEQFF
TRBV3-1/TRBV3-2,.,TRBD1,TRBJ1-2,TGTGCCAGCAGCTCCCCGGGGACAGCTAACTATGGCTACACCTTC,CASSSPGTANYGYTF
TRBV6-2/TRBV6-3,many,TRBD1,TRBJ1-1,TGTGCCAGCAGTGAGACAGGGATGAGGAACACTGAAGCTTTCTTT,CASSETGMRNTEAFF
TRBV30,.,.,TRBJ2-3,TGTGCCTGGAGTCATTGGAGCACAGATACGCAGTATTTT,CAWSHWSTDTQYF
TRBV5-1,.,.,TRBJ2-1,TGCGCCAGCAGCTTGGTAGGCGCAGGGAATGAGCAGTTCTTC,CASSLVGAGNEQFF
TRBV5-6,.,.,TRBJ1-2,TGTGCCAGCAGCTTGAAGGGGTCTAGTGGCTACACCTTC,CASSLKGSSGYTF
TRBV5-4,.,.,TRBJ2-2,TGTGCCAGCAGCTTGGCCGGCGGTGGGAACACCGGGGAGCTGTTTTTT,CASSLAGGGNTGELFF
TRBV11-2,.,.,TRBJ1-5,TGTGCCAGCAGCTTAGGGCTGGGGGTCAATCAGCCCCAGCATTTT,CASSLGLGVNQPQHF
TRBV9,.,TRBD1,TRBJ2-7,TGTGCCAGCAGCGTTGGGACAGGGGGCTTAGACGAGCAGTACTTC,CASSVGTGGLDEQYF
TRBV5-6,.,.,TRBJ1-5,TGTGCCAGCAGCGGGGCGGGGGGCCGAAGCAATCAGCCCCAGCATTTT,CASSGAGGRSNQPQHF
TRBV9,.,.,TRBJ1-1,TGTGCCAGCAGCGTAGAAATGAACACTGAAGCTTTCTTT,CASSVEMNTEAFF
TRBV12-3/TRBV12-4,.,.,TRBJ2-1,TGTGCCAGCGGTAGTCTTGAGCAGTTCTTC,CASGSLEQFF
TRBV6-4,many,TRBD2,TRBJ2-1,TGTGCCAGCAGTGATAGGAGCGGGGCCTACAATGAGCAGTTCTTC,CASSDRSGAYNEQFF
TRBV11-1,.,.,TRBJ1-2,TGTGCCAGCAGCCCACCGGGCAGGCCCTATGGCTACACCTTC,CASSPPGRPYGYTF
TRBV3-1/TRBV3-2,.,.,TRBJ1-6,TGTGCCAGCAGCCAAGGGAGGGGGGGCGCATCACCCCTCCACTTT,CASSQGRGGASPLHF
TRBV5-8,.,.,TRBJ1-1,TGTGCCAGCAGCTTGTTCCGAGGCACTGAAGCTTTCTTT,CASSLFRGTEAFF
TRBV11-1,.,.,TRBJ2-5,TGTGCCAGCAGCTTTGGCCGACAAGAGACCCAGTACTTC,CASSFGRQETQYF